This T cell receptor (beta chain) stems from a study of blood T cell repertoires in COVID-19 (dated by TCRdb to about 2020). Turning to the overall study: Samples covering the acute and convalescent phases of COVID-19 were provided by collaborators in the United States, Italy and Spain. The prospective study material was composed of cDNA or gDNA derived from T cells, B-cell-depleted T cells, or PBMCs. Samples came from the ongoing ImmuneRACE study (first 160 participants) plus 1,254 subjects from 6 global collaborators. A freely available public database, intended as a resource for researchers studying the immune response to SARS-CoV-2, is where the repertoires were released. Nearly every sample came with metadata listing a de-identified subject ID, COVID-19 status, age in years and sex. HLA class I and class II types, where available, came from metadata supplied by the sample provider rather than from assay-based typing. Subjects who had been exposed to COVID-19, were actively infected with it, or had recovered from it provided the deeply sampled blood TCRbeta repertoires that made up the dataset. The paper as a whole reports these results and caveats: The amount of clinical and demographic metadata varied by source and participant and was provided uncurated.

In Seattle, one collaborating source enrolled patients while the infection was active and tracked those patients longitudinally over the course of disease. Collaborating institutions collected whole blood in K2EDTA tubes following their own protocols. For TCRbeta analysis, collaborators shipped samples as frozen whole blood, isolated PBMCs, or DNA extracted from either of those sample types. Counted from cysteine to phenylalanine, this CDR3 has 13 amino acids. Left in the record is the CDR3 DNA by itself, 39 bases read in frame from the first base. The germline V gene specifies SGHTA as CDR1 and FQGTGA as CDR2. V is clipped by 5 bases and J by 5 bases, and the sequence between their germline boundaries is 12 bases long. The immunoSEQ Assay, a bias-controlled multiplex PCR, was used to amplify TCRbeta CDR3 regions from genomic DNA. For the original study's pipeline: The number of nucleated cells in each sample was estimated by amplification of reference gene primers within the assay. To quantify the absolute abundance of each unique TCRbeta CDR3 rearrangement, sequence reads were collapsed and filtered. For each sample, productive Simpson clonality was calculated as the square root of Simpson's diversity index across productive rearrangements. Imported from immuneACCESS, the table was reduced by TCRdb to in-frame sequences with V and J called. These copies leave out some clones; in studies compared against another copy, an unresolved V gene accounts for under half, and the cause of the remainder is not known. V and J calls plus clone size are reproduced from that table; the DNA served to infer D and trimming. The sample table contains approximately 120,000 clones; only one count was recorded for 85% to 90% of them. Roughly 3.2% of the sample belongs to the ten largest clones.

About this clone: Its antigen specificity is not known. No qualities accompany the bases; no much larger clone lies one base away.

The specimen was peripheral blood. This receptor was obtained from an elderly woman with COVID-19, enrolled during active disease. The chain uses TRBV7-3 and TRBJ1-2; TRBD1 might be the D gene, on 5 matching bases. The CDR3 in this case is CASSTDSQYGYTF. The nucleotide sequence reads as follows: TGTGCCAGCAGCACCGACAGTCAATATGGCTACACCTTC.